Listed here are 23 T cell receptor beta chains from one sample, sequenced in a study of CD8 T cells in ankylosing spondylitis (dated 2017 in TCRdb). Preparation of the library involved 5' RACE. The sequencer was an Illumina HiSeq 2500. TCRdb's own reprocessing of the public reads used fastp at Q25 and MiXCR and kept productive beta chains. Each entry merges the rows of one CDR3 protein and shows their most common DNA and genes. The sample table lists approximately 200,000 distinct CDR3 sequences, 9.5% to 15% of them with a count of one. Jointly, the top ten make up 16% of the sample. The specimen was blood, either unsorted or a sorted T cell fraction (not recorded which). The receptors come from a male donor with ankylosing spondylitis or in good health (not recorded which).

This clonotype was detected a few times. The V gene is TRBV3-1, the J gene TRBJ1-4, with D possibly being TRBD1 (5 bases). Per the germline V gene, CDR1 is LGHDT and CDR2 is YNNKEL (reference sequence). The CDR3 loop spans 17 amino acids. Trimming stripped 3 bases from V and 1 base from J, with 15 bases between. The DNA for the CDR3 is TGTGCCAGCAGCCACCTCACCAGGGAGGTAACTAATGAAAAACTGTTTTTT. It codes for CASSHLTREVTNEKLFF.

This clonotype appeared a few times. The V and J genes are TRBV6-1 and TRBJ2-1, with 13 bases lining up with TRBD2. The germline V gene encodes CDR1 MNHNS and CDR2 SASEGT. This CDR3 spans 16 amino acids. The J segment lost 8 bases and the V segment lost 3 bases, leaving 7 bases of the junction unmatched. CDR3 sequence (DNA): TGTGCCAGCAGTGACATGGCGACTAGCGGGAGGTATGAGCAGTTCTTC. Its translation is CASSDMATSGRYEQFF.

This clonotype was found a few times. V usage is TRBV12-3 or TRBV12-4 and J usage is TRBJ1-2, with D hard to call. The CDR3 is 13 amino acids. The V end lost 1 base, the J end lost 5 bases, and 8 bases lay between the germline ends. CDR3 protein: CASSLVAAYGYTF. CDR3 DNA: TGTGCCAGCAGTTTAGTTGCGGCGTATGGCTACACCTTC.

There are a few counts of this clonotype. CDR3 bases: TGTGCCAGCAGTTTAGGGACTAGCAGGGAGACCCAGTACTTC. This encodes CASSLGTSRETQYF. The chain recombines TRBV12-3 or TRBV12-4 with TRBJ2-5, with 8 nucleotides matching TRBD2. Unmatched junction bases numbered 3, after V lost 1 base and J lost 5 bases. The CDR3 extends over 14 amino acids.

J is TRBJ2-5 and V is TRBV11-2; D uncertain. Germline V CDR1 and CDR2: SGHAT, FQNNGV. Trimming removed 1 base at V and 3 bases at J, with 12 bases between. The CDR3 runs to 15 residues. The CDR3 region is CASSLGWAEEETQYF. CDR3 bases: TGTGCCAGCAGCTTAGGCTGGGCAGAAGAAGAGACCCAGTACTTC.

This clonotype was found a few times. The chain uses TRBV5-1 and TRBJ2-1; D possibly matches TRBD1 or TRBD2 (5 bases each). The V end was cut by 0 bases, the J end by 8 bases, with 21 bases between. Looked up from germline, CDR1 is SGHRS and CDR2 is YFSETQ. The CDR3 is made up of 17 amino acids. The CDR3 loop is CASSLVIPGPIGDEQFF. CDR3 nucleotide sequence: TGCGCCAGCAGCTTGGTTATCCCGGGACCCATAGGCGATGAGCAGTTCTTC. Drawing the rest from reference TRBV5-1 and TRBJ2-1, the complete variable domain is KAGVTQTPRYLIKTRGQQVTLSCSPISGHRSVSWYQQTPGQGLQFLFEYFSETQRNKGNFPGRFSGRQFSNSRSEMNVSTLELGDSALYLCASSLVIPGPIGDEQFFGPGTRLTVL.

This clonotype was seen more than once but under ten times. DNA of the CDR3: TGTGCCAGCAGCCCCGGGCAGGGGCACTACGAGCAGTACTTC. Translating gives CASSPGQGHYEQYF. The chain carries TRBV7-2 and TRBJ2-7; possibly TRBD1 for D (6 bases). The CDR3 spans 14 residues. V shed 5 bases and J shed 3 bases, with 14 bases lying between them. Germline V gene sequence: CDR1 SGHTA, CDR2 FQGNSA.

The chain uses TRBV6-1 and TRBJ1-1; 7 bases are shared with TRBD1. The CDR3 is 13 residues long. After removal of 5 bases from V and 8 bases from J, the junction contained 8 bases not matched to a gene. Germline assignment: CDR1 MNHNS and CDR2 SASEGT. CDR3 in DNA: TGTGCCAGCAGTCAGGTTGAGACAGGGGAAGCTTTCTTT. It specifies CASSQVETGEAFF.

Only a few counts were recorded for this clonotype. CDR3 in amino acids: CSARGAWNTGELFF. The CDR3 nucleotides are TGCAGTGCTAGAGGGGCGTGGAACACCGGGGAGCTGTTTTTT. V gene TRBV20-1 combines with J gene TRBJ2-2; no clear D gene. The germline gives CDR1 DFQATT, CDR2 SNEGSKA (reference sequence). CDR3 size: 14 residues. Trimming left V 1 base short and J 1 base short, with 7 bases between.

The sample holds many counts of this clonotype. The chain couples TRBV19 to TRBJ2-7; 8 nucleotides agree with TRBD1. The CDR3 spans 15 residues. Looked up from germline, CDR1 is LNHDA and CDR2 is SQIVND (reference sequence). With V trimmed by 6 bases and J by 1 base, 8 bases remained unmatched. In DNA form, the CDR3 reads TGTGCCAGTAGCCCCTCCGGGACAGGATCCTACGAGCAGTACTTC. Amino acids: CASSPSGTGSYEQYF.

There are a few counts of this clonotype. The chain couples TRBV4-1 to TRBJ2-7; no clear D gene. The CDR3 runs 12 residues. Germline CDR1 reads MGHRA; CDR2 reads YSYEKL. Between the trimmed V and J ends, which lost 0 bases and 10 bases, there was a span of 10 bases. CDR3 protein: CASSQDETAQYF. The CDR3 nucleotides read TGCGCCAGCAGCCAAGATGAAACTGCCCAGTACTTC.

This chain links TRBV4-2 with TRBJ2-7; D gene uncertain. V was shortened by 0 bases and J by 1 base, with 10 bases between the two germline ends. Looked up from germline, CDR1 is LGHNA and CDR2 is YNFKEQ. CDR3 length: 15 residues. CDR3 region: CASSQDWVGSYEQYF. The CDR3 nucleotides are TGTGCCAGCAGCCAAGATTGGGTGGGATCCTACGAGCAGTACTTC.

Written as DNA, the CDR3 is TGTGCCAGCAGTTTTTCCGGGACAGGGGGCCAACCTTCTAGCGAGCAGTACTTC. This encodes CASSFSGTGGQPSSEQYF. This sequence joins TRBV27 and TRBJ2-7, with TRBD1 matching 12 bases. This CDR3 is 18 amino acids long. Germline CDR1 reads MNHEY; CDR2 reads SMNVEV (reference sequence). The trim removed 3 bases at V and 6 bases at J, leaving 15 bases unmatched.

This clonotype was counted only a few times. The chain employs TRBV5-1 and TRBJ2-1; 7 nucleotides match TRBD2. After removal of 0 bases from V and 3 bases from J, the junction contained 3 bases not matched to a gene. Germline V gene data show CDR1 as SGHRS and CDR2 as YFSETQ. CDR3 size: 15 residues. The CDR3 sequence is CASSLEWGGYNEQFF. The CDR3 DNA follows: TGCGCCAGCAGCTTGGAGTGGGGGGGCTACAATGAGCAGTTCTTC.

This clonotype was observed a few times. The chain couples TRBV5-1 to TRBJ2-3; tentative D call: TRBD2 (5 bases). V was trimmed by 0 bases and J by 2 bases, leaving 13 bases between them. Germline values: CDR1 SGHRS, CDR2 YFSETQ. The CDR3 is 16 amino acids. CDR3 sequence (DNA): TGCGCCAGCAGCTTGGATCGGCGGGCTAACACAGATACGCAGTATTTT. Translated: CASSLDRRANTDTQYF.

This clonotype was detected many times. This rearrangement joins TRBV29-1 to TRBJ2-3; 8 nucleotides match TRBD2. The CDR3 is 15 amino acids. The junction had 9 bases not matched to a gene; V was cut back by 2 bases and J by 5 bases. Germline CDR1 and CDR2: SQVTM and ANQGSEA. CDR3 protein: CSVEYGSGEGDTQYF. The DNA of the CDR3 is TGCAGCGTTGAATACGGTAGCGGGGAGGGAGATACGCAGTATTTT.

This clonotype was seen ten or more times. The V gene is TRBV12-3 or TRBV12-4, the J gene TRBJ2-1, with 10 bases aligning to TRBD2. The CDR3 covers 15 residues. V shed 2 bases and J 7 bases; nucleotides not matched to a gene: 5. DNA of the CDR3: TGTGCCAGCAGTTTACGGCTAGCGGGAGAGAATGAGCAGTTCTTC. Its protein product is CASSLRLAGENEQFF.

This clonotype was found many times. This rearrangement joins TRBV12-3 or TRBV12-4 to TRBJ2-2, with 8 bases matching TRBD1. The CDR3 has 15 residues. Unmatched junction bases numbered 9, after V lost 6 bases and J lost 6 bases. The CDR3 DNA reads as TGTGCCAGCAGCCCCGTGGACAGGGCTGCCGGGGAGCTGTTTTTT. Protein sequence: CASSPVDRAAGELFF.

The chain has TRBV15 and TRBJ1-2; maybe TRBD1 (5 bases). V gave up 5 bases and J gave up 0 bases, with 13 bases separating them. The CDR3 is 15 amino acids. Germline CDR1 reads LNHNV; CDR2 reads YYDKDF (reference sequence). CDR3 nucleotides: TGTGCCACCAGCTCCACTCCAGGGCCTAACTATGGCTACACCTTC. Protein: CATSSTPGPNYGYTF.

This clonotype was picked up a small number of times. CDR3 protein: CASSPFFGRDDNEQFF. CDR3 bases: TGTGCCAGCAGTCCGTTCTTTGGGAGGGATGACAATGAGCAGTTCTTC. The J gene is TRBJ2-1, the V gene TRBV12-3 or TRBV12-4, with 7 nucleotides matching TRBD2. The CDR3 runs to 16 residues. V lost 5 bases to trimming and J lost 5 bases; unmatched junction nucleotides: 12.

This clonotype was seen repeatedly, ten times or more. J is TRBJ2-3 and V is TRBV10-2, with D tentatively TRBD2 (5 bases). Germline V lookup: CDR1 WSHSY, CDR2 SAAADI. The CDR3 sequence is 16 residues long. Trimming left V 4 bases short and J 5 bases short, with 19 bases between. In DNA form, the CDR3 reads TGCGCCAGCAGTGGGAGGCAGGAGAGTCTTGGAGATACGCAGTATTTT. It yields the protein CASSGRQESLGDTQYF.

This clonotype was counted only a few times. This chain joins TRBV6-5 and TRBJ2-3; D call uncertain. The CDR3 is 16 residues long. The germline V gene has CDR1 MNHEY and CDR2 SVGAGI. The V end was cut by 0 bases, the J end by 1 base, with 11 bases between. The CDR3 here is CASSYSLDLGTDTQYF. CDR3 nucleotide sequence: TGTGCCAGCAGTTACTCCTTGGACCTTGGCACAGATACGCAGTATTTT.

This clonotype was observed many times. The CDR3 region has the DNA TGCAGTTTCCTACCTCTTAGCGGCCTCTCCTACAATGAGCAGTTCTTC. This gives the protein CSFLPLSGLSYNEQFF. The gene calls are TRBV29-1 and TRBJ2-1; TRBD2 is a possible D gene (6 bases). This CDR3 spans 16 amino acids. Germline CDR1 reads SQVTM; CDR2 reads ANQGSEA.